The clone carrying this T cell receptor beta chain came up many times. Its cognate antigen is unknown. The record originates from a study of regulatory T cells in long-lasting Graves disease. General study points: Segments TRBV28, TRBJ1-2 and TRBJ2-5 showed preferential usage in persistent disease. Few sampled subjects may have lowered accuracy.

Library construction for TCR beta used iRepertoire HTBI primers and Arm-PCR of CDR3 regions. TCRdb redid the calling of the multiplex PCR reads with MiXCR, one entry per CDR3 protein. This sample has roughly 500,000 distinct CDR3 sequences, with roughly 14% found just once. Time point defined: newly diagnosed GD, antithyroid drugs for less than 3 months. With RNA extracted from PBMCs as input, the TCR library was made. Peripheral blood, Nine milliliters per patient, was collected in EDTA tubes. V dropped 2 bases and J dropped 7 bases, with 21 bases sitting between them. This CDR3 region has 16 residues. CDR1 is MNHEY and CDR2 is SMNVEV in the germline V gene (reference sequence). These sequences were also reported in another study, on T cells in Graves' hyperthyroidism and ophthalmopathy. This second report adds: First-round RT-PCR of the TCR CDR3 relied on the HTBI primer set.

The source of this sequence is a man in his thirties or forties with Graves disease. The chain links TRBV27 to TRBJ2-7, with D perhaps TRBD1 (7 bases). The sequencing used peripheral blood mononuclear cells (PBMCs), collected at new diagnosis, from a patient treated with antithyroid drugs. The CDR3 sequence is CASSLQGGTPLWEQYF. The CDR3 region has the DNA TGTGCCAGCAGTTTACAGGGGGGAACGCCTCTTTGGGAGCAGTACTTC.